Presented here are 6 T cell receptor beta chains from one specimen sequenced in a study of cytomegalovirus exposure and HLA in healthy donors. The PCR used 60 Vbeta and 13 Jbeta primers. TCRdb keeps only in-frame clones here, not all; method: immunoSEQ multiplex PCR. The profile shows about 180,000 clones, around 80% of them singletons. The sequencing input was PBMCs. Receptors were obtained from a man aged 18 to 30 in good health and CMV-seronegative.

The J gene is TRBJ1-1, the V gene TRBV7-3; the match to TRBD1 covers 10 bases. The CDR3 runs 15 residues. Germline lookup yields CDR1 SGHTA and CDR2 FQGTGA. The trim removed 1 base at V and 3 bases at J, leaving 2 bases unmatched. CDR3 region: CASSLKGTGDTEAFF. CDR3 nucleotide sequence: TGTGCCAGCAGCTTAAAAGGGACAGGGGACACTGAAGCTTTCTTT. Looking up the rest from reference TRBV7-3 and TRBJ1-1 gives the full variable domain: GAGVSQTPSNKVTEKGKYVELRCDPISGHTALYWYRQSLGQGPEFLIYFQGTGAADDSGLPNDRFFAVRPEGSVSTLKIQRTERGDSAVYLCASSLKGTGDTEAFFGQGTRLTVV.

Concerning this clone: The same CDR3 also results from other DNA sequences found in this sample. The V and J genes are TRBV10-3 and TRBJ1-3, with 7 bases fitting TRBD1. With V trimmed by 6 bases and J by 7 bases, 6 bases remained unmatched. The length of the CDR3 is 13 residues. Germline loops: CDR1 ENHRY, CDR2 SYGVKD. The CDR3 nucleotides are TGTGCCATCAGCTGGGACAGTGGGAACACCATATATTTT. Translated: CAISWDSGNTIYF.

The chain links TRBV30 to TRBJ1-1, with 9 bases that match TRBD1. With V trimmed by 4 bases and J by 5 bases, 8 bases remained unmatched. CDR3 size: 14 residues. Germline-derived CDR1 and CDR2 are GTSNPN and SVGIG (reference sequence). CDR3 residues: CAWTRDRVATEAFF. CDR3 in DNA: TGTGCCTGGACCCGGGACAGGGTTGCGACTGAAGCTTTCTTT.

This chain's CDR3 is CASSIYRDNYEQYF. In DNA, the CDR3 is TGTGCCAGCAGCATTTACAGGGATAACTACGAGCAGTACTTC. The chain links TRBV6-1 to TRBJ2-7; TRBD1 is a possible D gene (6 bases). Germline assignment: CDR1 MNHNS and CDR2 SASEGT. V lost 6 bases and J lost 3, with 15 bases in between. CDR3 length: 14 amino acids.

The V and J genes are TRBV6-1 and TRBJ2-1, with 9 bases identical to TRBD1. The V segment lost 3 bases and the J segment 8 bases; nucleotides outside the gene matches: 8. The CDR3 has 15 residues. Germline-derived CDR1 and CDR2 are MNHNS and SASEGT. CDR3: CASSDVGQGRDEQFF. The CDR3 DNA is TGTGCCAGCAGTGATGTGGGACAGGGTCGCGATGAGCAGTTCTTC.

The rearrangement links TRBV6-6 to TRBJ2-5; 7 positions agree with TRBD1. This CDR3 comprises 16 residues. In germline, CDR1 is MNHNY, CDR2 SVGAGI (reference sequence). Trimming took 6 bases from V and 0 from J; bases not matched to a gene: 10. The CDR3 protein is CASRTNRGRYQETQYF. Written as DNA, the CDR3 is TGTGCCAGCAGAACCAACAGGGGCCGGTACCAAGAGACCCAGTACTTC.